The 20 T cell receptor beta chains reported below all come from one sample, sequenced in a study of blood T cell repertoires in COVID-19. Profiling relied on immunoSEQ multiplex PCR, and the TCRdb table lists in-frame clones only, not all of them. The table lists about 130,000 clones, about 79% of them singletons. The sample was PBMCs or T cells enriched from blood (not recorded which). The receptors derive from a man aged 50-59 years who had recovered from COVID-19.

This chain connects TRBV5-6 to TRBJ2-1, with TRBD1 identical over 8 bases. After removal of 4 bases from V and 4 bases from J, the junction contained 4 bases not matched to a gene. Germline lookup yields CDR1 SGHDT and CDR2 YYEEEE. The CDR3 consists of 14 residues. The CDR3 loop is CASSDGTGYNEQFF. The CDR3, as DNA: TGTGCCAGCAGCGACGGGACAGGTTACAATGAGCAGTTCTTC.

The CDR3 DNA is TGTGCCAGCAGCTTAAGTGGGCAGGGAAATTCACCCCTCCACTTT. It codes for CASSLSGQGNSPLHF. This chain uses TRBV7-3 with TRBJ1-6; maybe TRBD1 (5 bases). Trimming removed 1 base from V and 7 bases from J, with 11 bases in between. Germline V CDR1 and CDR2: SGHTA, FQGTGA. The CDR3 contains 15 residues.

Remarks on this clone: The same CDR3 also results from other DNA sequences found in this sample. The genes are TRBV28 and TRBJ2-7, with TRBD1 matching over 11 bases. Germline V gene sequence: CDR1 MDHEN, CDR2 SYDVKM. CDR3 length equals 14 residues. V shed 4 bases and J 4 bases; nucleotides not matched to a gene: 3. The CDR3 nucleotides are TGTGCCAGCAGTTCCGGGACAGGGGGGTACGAGCAGTACTTC. Protein: CASSSGTGGYEQYF.

This clone was seen just once. This chain connects TRBV23-1 to TRBJ1-2, with a tentative D call TRBD1 (6 bases). TRBV23-1 belongs to the ORF category, with a function that is uncertain. The CDR3 has 13 amino acids. Trimming left V 8 bases short and J 3 bases short, with 13 bases between. CDR3 sequence reads: CASGRDNYYGYTF. The CDR3 nucleotides are TGCGCCAGCGGTAGGGACAATTACTATGGCTACACCTTC.

In this sample, this clone turned up once. The rearrangement uses TRBV6-1 and TRBJ1-2, with D possibly being TRBD1 (6 bases). Germline CDR1 reads MNHNS; CDR2 reads SASEGT. Trimming stripped 4 bases from V and 4 bases from J, with 22 bases between. The CDR3 has 17 residues. CDR3 sequence: CASSGTGTRGSFYGYTF. In DNA form, the CDR3 reads TGTGCCAGCAGTGGCACCGGGACAAGGGGGTCCTTCTATGGCTACACCTTC.

This chain joins TRBV28 and TRBJ1-5; D not certain. There are 14 residues in the CDR3. V was clipped by 8 bases and J by 4 bases, with 15 bases between them. The germline V gene has CDR1 MDHEN and CDR2 SYDVKM. CDR3 DNA: TGTGCCAGCCTGAATGGCCCGGGGAATCAGCCCCAGCATTTT. It codes for CASLNGPGNQPQHF. Variable domain in full (rest from reference TRBV28 and TRBJ1-5): DVKVTQSSRYLVKRTGEKVFLECVQDMDHENMFWYRQDPGLGLRLIYFSYDVKMKEKGDIPEGYSVSREKKERFSLILESASTNQTSMYLCASLNGPGNQPQHFGDGTRLSIL.

Only a few counts were recorded for this clone. The chain couples TRBV7-2 to TRBJ2-1, with TRBD2 identical over 9 bases. Germline trimming cut 0 bases from V and 4 bases from J; bases unmatched to any gene: 1. Per germline, CDR1 SGHTA and CDR2 FQGNSA. The CDR3 loop spans 15 amino acids. The CDR3, as DNA: TGTGCCAGCAGCTTAGCTGCGGGGGGGTACAATGAGCAGTTCTTC. Translation: CASSLAAGGYNEQFF.

This chain links TRBV6-5 with TRBJ2-5; 9 bases map to TRBD2. The CDR3 is 14 amino acids. The V gene end was trimmed by 6 bases and the J gene end by 3 bases; junction bases not matched to a gene: 5. Germline V lookup: CDR1 MNHEY, CDR2 SVGAGI. CDR3 sequence (DNA): TGTGCCAGCAGCCGGACTAGCGCCGAAGAGACCCAGTACTTC. This encodes CASSRTSAEETQYF.

V gene TRBV9 combines with J gene TRBJ2-3; D may be TRBD2 (6 bases). This CDR3 comprises 14 residues. The germline V gene encodes CDR1 SGDLS and CDR2 YYNGEE. The ends were cut back, 4 bases at V and 2 bases at J, with 11 bases in the middle. CDR3 sequence reads: CASSLGGPTDTQYF. CDR3 DNA sequence: TGTGCCAGCAGCCTGGGGGGTCCCACAGATACGCAGTATTTT.

The genes are TRBV28 and TRBJ1-1, with D uncertain. The CDR3 is made up of 14 amino acids. Germline CDR1 reads MDHEN; CDR2 reads SYDVKM. V shed 4 bases and J shed 0 bases, with 9 bases lying between them. The CDR3 spells CASSSGSVNTEAFF. As DNA, the CDR3 is TGTGCCAGCAGTTCGGGGTCGGTGAACACTGAAGCTTTCTTT.

J is TRBJ2-5 and V is TRBV27; 12 nucleotides line up with TRBD1. With V trimmed by 1 base and J by 3 bases, 3 bases remained unmatched. The germline CDR1 and CDR2 sequences are MNHEY and SMNVEV (reference sequence). The CDR3 runs 16 residues. The DNA for the CDR3 is TGTGCCAGCAGTTTATTGGGGACAGGGGGCGAAGAGACCCAGTACTTC. Encoded protein: CASSLLGTGGEETQYF.

This chain uses TRBV4-1 with TRBJ2-2; D is perhaps TRBD1 (6 bases). Germline CDR1 reads MGHRA; CDR2 reads YSYEKL. CDR3 length: 15 amino acids. The V end lost 1 base, the J end lost 7 bases, and 13 bases lay between the germline ends. CDR3 loop: CASSQVSGASGELFF. For the CDR3, the DNA is TGCGCCAGCAGCCAAGTATCAGGGGCGAGCGGGGAGCTGTTTTTT.

With regard to this clone: Other DNA sequences of this sample code for an identical CDR3. This chain connects TRBV9 to TRBJ1-6; a possible D gene is TRBD1 (5 bases). This CDR3 has 14 residues. Germline CDR1 reads SGDLS; CDR2 reads YYNGEE. The germline V and J ends were trimmed by 0 bases and 7 bases, with 8 bases remaining between them. CDR3 DNA sequence: TGTGCCAGCAGCGTAGGACAGCTAAATTCACCCCTCCACTTT. Amino acids: CASSVGQLNSPLHF.

This clone was detected only once. The rearrangement links TRBV6-2 or TRBV6-3 to TRBJ2-4; 10 nucleotides align to TRBD2. Germline lookup yields CDR1 MNHEY and CDR2 SVGEGT. CDR3 length: 15 amino acids. Trimming removed 0 bases from V and 6 bases from J; junction bases left unmatched: 2. The CDR3 region has the DNA TGTGCCAGCAGTTACTCAGCGGGGGGGCCAAACATTCAGTACTTC. Translation: CASSYSAGGPNIQYF.

The chain links TRBV5-1 to TRBJ2-1; D perhaps matches TRBD1 (5 bases). The V end was cut by 0 bases, the J end by 2 bases, with 15 bases between. The CDR3 contains 17 residues. From germline, CDR1 is SGHRS and CDR2 YFSETQ. The CDR3 coding sequence is TGCGCCAGCAGCTTGGTATCTACAGGTCGAACCTACAATGAGCAGTTCTTC. This gives the protein CASSLVSTGRTYNEQFF.

This rearrangement joins TRBV5-6 to TRBJ1-1; D possibly corresponds to TRBD1 (5 bases). Germline-derived CDR1 and CDR2 are SGHDT and YYEEEE. The CDR3 is made up of 15 amino acids. Trimming took off 0 bases at V and 0 bases at J, with 9 bases between the two ends. CDR3 region: CASSLAGGVNTEAFF. CDR3 bases: TGTGCCAGCAGCTTGGCCGGAGGGGTGAACACTGAAGCTTTCTTT.

V usage is TRBV5-1 and J usage is TRBJ1-2; D perhaps matches TRBD1 (5 bases). Germline V lookup: CDR1 SGHRS, CDR2 YFSETQ. Deletions cut 6 bases from V and 7 bases from J, with 16 bases between. The CDR3 totals 13 residues. This chain's CDR3 is CASTDTSTGGYTF. DNA of the CDR3: TGCGCCAGCACGGACACATCAACGGGTGGCTACACCTTC. The variable domain in full, with the rest retrieved from reference TRBV5-1 and TRBJ1-2, is KAGVTQTPRYLIKTRGQQVTLSCSPISGHRSVSWYQQTPGQGLQFLFEYFSETQRNKGNFPGRFSGRQFSNSRSEMNVSTLELGDSALYLCASTDTSTGGYTFGSGTRLTVV.

This chain connects TRBV7-9 to TRBJ2-1; 10 bases are a match to TRBD1. The CDR3 is made up of 17 amino acids. Germline V lookup: CDR1 SEHNR, CDR2 FQNEAQ (reference sequence). J lost 7 bases, V lost 1 base, and 10 bases had no gene match. The CDR3 coding sequence is TGTGCCAGCAGCTTAGTAGGGGGACAGGGGATTGGAAATGAGCAGTTCTTC. It specifies CASSLVGGQGIGNEQFF.

The genes are TRBV6-5 and TRBJ2-7; 9 bases agree with TRBD1. Per the germline V gene, CDR1 is MNHEY and CDR2 is SVGAGI. The CDR3 covers 15 residues. Unmatched junction bases numbered 7, after V lost 7 bases and J lost 0 bases. The CDR3 coding sequence is TGTGCCAGCACTCCGGGGACAGGGAGCTCCTACGAGCAGTACTTC. The encoded protein is CASTPGTGSSYEQYF.

V usage is TRBV6-5 and J usage is TRBJ2-5, with a possible D match to TRBD1 (6 bases). V lost 0 bases and J 0 bases, leaving 11 bases between the germline ends. The length of the CDR3 is 16 residues. CDR1 MNHEY and CDR2 SVGAGI come from the germline V gene. The CDR3 spells CASSYSGAGYQETQYF. Written as DNA, the CDR3 is TGTGCCAGCAGTTACTCGGGGGCAGGCTACCAAGAGACCCAGTACTTC.